This TCR beta chain stems from a study of T cell changes during pregnancy in multiple sclerosis. The V end was cut by 3 bases, the J end by 5 bases, with 7 bases between. The germline V gene has CDR1 LNHDA and CDR2 SQIVND (reference sequence). CDR3 size: 12 residues. Produced via immunoSEQ multiplex PCR; TCRdb's table is partial and in-frame only. This table has about 13,000 clones, 85% to 90% appearing once. The clonotype originates from a female donor in good health, enrolled as a control in a pregnancy study. Sequences were derived from CD8+ T cells from peripheral blood mononuclear cells, sampled after pregnancy. This chain connects TRBV19 to TRBJ1-1; D is possibly TRBD1 (6 bases). CDR3 sequence reads: CASSITGTEAFF. CDR3 bases: TGTGCCAGTAGTATCACAGGGACTGAAGCTTTCTTT.